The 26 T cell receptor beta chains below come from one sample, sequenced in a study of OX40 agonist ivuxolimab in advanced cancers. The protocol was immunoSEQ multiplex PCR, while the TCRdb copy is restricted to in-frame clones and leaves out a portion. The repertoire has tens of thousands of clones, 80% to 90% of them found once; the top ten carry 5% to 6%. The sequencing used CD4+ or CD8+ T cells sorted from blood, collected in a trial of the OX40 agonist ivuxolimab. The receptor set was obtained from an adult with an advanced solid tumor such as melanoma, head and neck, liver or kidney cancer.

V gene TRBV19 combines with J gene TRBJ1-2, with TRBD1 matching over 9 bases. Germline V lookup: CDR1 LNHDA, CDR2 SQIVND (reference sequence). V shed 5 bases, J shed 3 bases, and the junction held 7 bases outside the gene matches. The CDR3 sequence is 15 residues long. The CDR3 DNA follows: TGTGCCAGTAGTGCCCGGACAGGGGATCACTATGGCTACACCTTC. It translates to CASSARTGDHYGYTF.

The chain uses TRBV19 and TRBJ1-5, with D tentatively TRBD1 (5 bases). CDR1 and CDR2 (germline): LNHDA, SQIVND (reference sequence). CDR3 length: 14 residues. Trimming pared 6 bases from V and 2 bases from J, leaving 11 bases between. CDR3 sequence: CASRVRDGNQPQHF. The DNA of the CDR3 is TGTGCCAGTAGAGTCAGGGATGGCAATCAGCCCCAGCATTTT.

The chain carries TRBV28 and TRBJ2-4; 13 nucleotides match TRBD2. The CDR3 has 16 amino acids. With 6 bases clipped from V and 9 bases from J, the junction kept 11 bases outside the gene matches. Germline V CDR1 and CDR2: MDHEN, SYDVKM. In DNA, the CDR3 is TGTGCCAGCAGCCAGGCCGGACTAGCGGGAGTAGGCATTCAGTACTTC. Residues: CASSQAGLAGVGIQYF.

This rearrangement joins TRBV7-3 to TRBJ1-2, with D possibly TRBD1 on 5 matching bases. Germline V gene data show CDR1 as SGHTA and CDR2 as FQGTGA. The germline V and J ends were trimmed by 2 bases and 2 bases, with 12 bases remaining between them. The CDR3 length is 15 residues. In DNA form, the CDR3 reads TGTGCCAGCAGCTTATCAGGGACCACCAACTATGGCTACACCTTC. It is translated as CASSLSGTTNYGYTF.

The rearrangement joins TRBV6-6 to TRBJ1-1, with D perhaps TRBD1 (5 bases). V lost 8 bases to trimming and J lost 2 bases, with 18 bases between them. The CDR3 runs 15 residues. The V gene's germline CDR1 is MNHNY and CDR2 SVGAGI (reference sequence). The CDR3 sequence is CASRHGLRGNTEAFF. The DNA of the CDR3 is TGTGCCAGCCGTCACGGACTTAGGGGAAACACTGAAGCTTTCTTT.

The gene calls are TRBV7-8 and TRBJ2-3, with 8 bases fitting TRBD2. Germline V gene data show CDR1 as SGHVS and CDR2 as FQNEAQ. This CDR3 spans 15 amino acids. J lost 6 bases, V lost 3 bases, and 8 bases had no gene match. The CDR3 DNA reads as TGTGCCAGCAGCTTTACTAGCGGACTGAGCGATACGCAGTATTTT. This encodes CASSFTSGLSDTQYF.

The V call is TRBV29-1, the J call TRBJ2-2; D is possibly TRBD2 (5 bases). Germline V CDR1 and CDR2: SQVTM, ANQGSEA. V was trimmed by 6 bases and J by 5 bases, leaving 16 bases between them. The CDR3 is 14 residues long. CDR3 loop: CSVTLPRGTGELFF. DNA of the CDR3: TGCAGCGTCACTCTCCCTAGAGGGACCGGGGAGCTGTTTTTT.

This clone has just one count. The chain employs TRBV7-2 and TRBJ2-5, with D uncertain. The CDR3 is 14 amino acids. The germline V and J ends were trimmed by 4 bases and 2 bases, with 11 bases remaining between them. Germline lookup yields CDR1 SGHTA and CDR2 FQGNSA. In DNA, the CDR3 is TGTGCCAGCAGCTCTCCCCCTGCACAAGAGACCCAGTACTTC. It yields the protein CASSSPPAQETQYF.

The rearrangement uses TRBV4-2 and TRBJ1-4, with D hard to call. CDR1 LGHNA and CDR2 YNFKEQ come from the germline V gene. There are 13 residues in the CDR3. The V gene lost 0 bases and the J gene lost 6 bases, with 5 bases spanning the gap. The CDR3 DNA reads TGTGCCAGCAGCCAAGAATTGTATGAAAAACTGTTTTTT. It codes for CASSQELYEKLFF.

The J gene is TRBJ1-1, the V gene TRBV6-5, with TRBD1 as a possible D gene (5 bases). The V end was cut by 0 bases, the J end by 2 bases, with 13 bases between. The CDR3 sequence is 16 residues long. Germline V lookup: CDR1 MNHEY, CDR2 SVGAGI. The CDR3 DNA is TGTGCCAGCAGTTACTCGTTAGACAGACTAAACACTGAAGCTTTCTTT. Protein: CASSYSLDRLNTEAFF.

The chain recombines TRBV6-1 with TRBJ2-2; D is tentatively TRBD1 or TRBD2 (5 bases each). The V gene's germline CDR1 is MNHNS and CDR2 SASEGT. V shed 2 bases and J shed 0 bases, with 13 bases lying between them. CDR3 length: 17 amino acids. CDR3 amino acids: CASSERWGNANTGELFF. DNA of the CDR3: TGTGCCAGCAGTGAACGGTGGGGGAACGCGAACACCGGGGAGCTGTTTTTT.

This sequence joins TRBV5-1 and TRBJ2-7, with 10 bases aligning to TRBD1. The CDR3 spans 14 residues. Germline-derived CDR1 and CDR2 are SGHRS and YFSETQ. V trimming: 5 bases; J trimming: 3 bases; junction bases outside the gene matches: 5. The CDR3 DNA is TGCGCCAGCAGGCCCGGGACAGGGGTCTACGAGCAGTACTTC. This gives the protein CASRPGTGVYEQYF.

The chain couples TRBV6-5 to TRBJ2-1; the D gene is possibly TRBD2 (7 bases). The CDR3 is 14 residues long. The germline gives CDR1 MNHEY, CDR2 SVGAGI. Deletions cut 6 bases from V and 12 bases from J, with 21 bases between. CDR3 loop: CASSAIPGGGGQFF. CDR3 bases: TGTGCCAGCAGCGCGATCCCCGGGGGCGGGGGGCAGTTCTTC.

Written as DNA, the CDR3 is TGTGCCAGCAGCCCCCTAGAGGGGAGGCCGACTAATGAGCAGTTCTTC. It specifies CASSPLEGRPTNEQFF. The rearrangement joins TRBV5-8 to TRBJ2-1; the D gene is possibly TRBD2 (6 bases). With 4 bases removed from V and 7 bases from J, the gap between germline ends came to 21 bases. In germline, CDR1 is SGHTS, CDR2 YDEGEE. CDR3 length: 16 residues.

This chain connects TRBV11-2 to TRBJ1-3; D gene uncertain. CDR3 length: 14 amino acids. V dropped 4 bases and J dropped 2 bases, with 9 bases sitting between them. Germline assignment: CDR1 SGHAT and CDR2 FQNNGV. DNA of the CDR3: TGTGCCAGCAGCTGGGGAAGTGCTGGAAACACCATATATTTT. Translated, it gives CASSWGSAGNTIYF.

CDR3 coding DNA: TGTGCCAGCCGGTCTCAGGGGAGGGCCGATGAAAAACTGTTTTTT. Translated: CASRSQGRADEKLFF. J is TRBJ1-4 and V is TRBV6-6; weak D call: TRBD1 (6 bases). V was pared by 8 bases and J by 6 bases, with 19 bases between. This CDR3 contains 15 residues. From germline, CDR1 is MNHNY and CDR2 SVGAGI (reference sequence).

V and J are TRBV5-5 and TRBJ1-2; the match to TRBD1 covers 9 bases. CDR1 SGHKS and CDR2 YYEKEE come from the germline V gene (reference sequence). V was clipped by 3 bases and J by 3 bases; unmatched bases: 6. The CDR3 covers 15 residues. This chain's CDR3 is CASSSGQGRDYGYTF. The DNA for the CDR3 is TGTGCCAGCAGCTCGGGACAGGGTCGGGACTATGGCTACACCTTC.

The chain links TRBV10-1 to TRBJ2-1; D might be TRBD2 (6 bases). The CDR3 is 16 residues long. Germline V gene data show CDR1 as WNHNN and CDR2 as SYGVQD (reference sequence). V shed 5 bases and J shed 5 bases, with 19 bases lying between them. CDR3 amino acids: CASSRRTTAGNNEQFF. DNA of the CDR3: TGCGCCAGCAGTCGGAGGACTACGGCGGGAAACAATGAGCAGTTCTTC.

In DNA form, the CDR3 reads TGTGCCAGCAGCTCTAGACAGGGTGCTCAGCCCCAGCATTTT. Protein sequence: CASSSRQGAQPQHF. This rearrangement joins TRBV7-2 to TRBJ1-5, with TRBD1 matching over 7 bases. CDR1 SGHTA and CDR2 FQGNSA come from the germline V gene. The trim removed 4 bases at V and 6 bases at J, leaving 6 bases unmatched. The CDR3 has 14 residues.

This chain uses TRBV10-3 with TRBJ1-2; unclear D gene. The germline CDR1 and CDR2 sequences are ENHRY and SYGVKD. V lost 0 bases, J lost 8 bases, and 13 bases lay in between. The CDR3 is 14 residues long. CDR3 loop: CAISESTRSWGYTF. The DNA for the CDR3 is TGTGCCATCAGTGAGTCGACTCGCTCTTGGGGCTACACCTTC.

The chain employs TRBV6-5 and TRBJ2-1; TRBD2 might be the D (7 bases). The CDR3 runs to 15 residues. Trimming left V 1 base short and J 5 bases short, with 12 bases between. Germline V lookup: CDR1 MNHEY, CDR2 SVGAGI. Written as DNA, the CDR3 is TGTGCCAGCAGTTACTGGGGGGGCCGAGACAATGAGCAGTTCTTC. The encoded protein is CASSYWGGRDNEQFF.

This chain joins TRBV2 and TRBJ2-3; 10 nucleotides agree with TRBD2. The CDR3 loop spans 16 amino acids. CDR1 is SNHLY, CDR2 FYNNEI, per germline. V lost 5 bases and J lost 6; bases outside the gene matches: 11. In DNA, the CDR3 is TGTGCCAGCAGTCCAAGCGGGAGGGCCAGGAGGGATACGCAGTATTTT. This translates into CASSPSGRARRDTQYF. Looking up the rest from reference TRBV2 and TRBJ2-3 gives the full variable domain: EPEVTQTPSHQVTQMGQEVILRCVPISNHLYFYWYRQILGQKVEFLVSFYNNEISEKSEIFDDQFSVERPDGSNFTLKIRSTKLEDSAMYFCASSPSGRARRDTQYFGPGTRLTVL.

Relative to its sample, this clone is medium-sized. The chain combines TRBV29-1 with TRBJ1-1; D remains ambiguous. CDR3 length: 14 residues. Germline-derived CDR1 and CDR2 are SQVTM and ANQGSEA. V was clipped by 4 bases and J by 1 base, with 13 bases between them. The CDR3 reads CSVGQMTRNTEAFF. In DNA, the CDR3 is TGCAGCGTTGGTCAGATGACGAGGAACACTGAAGCTTTCTTT.

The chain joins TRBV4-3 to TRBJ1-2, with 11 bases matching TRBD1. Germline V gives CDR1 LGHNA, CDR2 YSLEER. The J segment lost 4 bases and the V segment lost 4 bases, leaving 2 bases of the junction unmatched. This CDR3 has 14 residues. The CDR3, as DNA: TGCGCCAGCAGCCCAGGACAGGGGGCCTATGGCTACACCTTC. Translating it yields CASSPGQGAYGYTF.

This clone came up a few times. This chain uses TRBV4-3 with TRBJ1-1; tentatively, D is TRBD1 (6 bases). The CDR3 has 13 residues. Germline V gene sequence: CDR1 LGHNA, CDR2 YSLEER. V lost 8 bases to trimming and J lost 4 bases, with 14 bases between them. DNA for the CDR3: TGCGCCAGCTGCAGGGGTATAGGCACTGAAGCTTTCTTT. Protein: CASCRGIGTEAFF.

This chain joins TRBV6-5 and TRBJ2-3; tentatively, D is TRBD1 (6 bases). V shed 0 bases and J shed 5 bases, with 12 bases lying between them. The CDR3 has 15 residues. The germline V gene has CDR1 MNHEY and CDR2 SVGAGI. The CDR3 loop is CASSYSGAELDTQYF. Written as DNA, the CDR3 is TGTGCCAGCAGTTACTCGGGGGCGGAGTTAGATACGCAGTATTTT.